This T cell receptor (beta chain) was sequenced for a study of blood T cell repertoires in COVID-19 (dated by TCRdb to the early 2020s). Broadly, across the study: The collaborator samples originated in the United States, Italy and Spain and spanned the acute and convalescent phases of COVID-19. HLA class I and class II types, where available, came from metadata supplied by the sample provider rather than from assay-based typing. Deeply sampled blood TCRbeta repertoires from subjects exposed to, actively infected with, or recovered from COVID-19 were included in the dataset. Samples were obtained from the ongoing ImmuneRACE study (first 160 participants) and from roughly 1,300 subjects provided by 6 global collaborators. The sample metadata nearly always contained a de-identified subject ID, COVID-19 status, age in years and sex. The repertoires were released in a freely available public database meant as a resource for research on the immune response to SARS-CoV-2. The material from the prospective study consisted of cDNA or gDNA derived from T cells, B-cell-depleted T cells, or PBMCs. Study-wide findings and limitations: Clinical and demographic metadata were provided uncurated, with the amount varying by source and participant.

TCRbeta CDR3 regions were amplified from genomic DNA by means of the immunoSEQ Assay, a bias-controlled multiplex PCR. In the authors' own workflow: Nucleated cell counts per sample were estimated from amplification of reference gene primers within the assay. To quantify the absolute abundance of each unique TCRbeta CDR3 rearrangement, sequence reads were collapsed and filtered. Productive Simpson clonality was computed per sample as the square root of Simpson's diversity index over productive rearrangements. TCRdb retrieved this table from immuneACCESS and kept in-frame rearrangements only. Not all clones are present; in checked studies, unresolved V genes account for under half, and no reason is known for the remainder. That table gives V, J and clone size, and the DNA gave D and trimming. The sample contains almost 300,000 clones, about 87% of them found a single time. The ten most abundant clones make up over 1% of the sample.

This clone was recorded a few times. What antigen it recognizes has not been identified. Base qualities are not provided; no much larger clone lies one nucleotide away. Whole blood was collected in K2EDTA tubes by collaborating institutions according to the institutions' own protocols. For TCRbeta analysis, collaborator samples were shipped as frozen whole blood, as isolated PBMCs, or as DNA extracted from either sample type. Spanning cysteine to phenylalanine, the CDR3 consists of 16 amino acids. Only CDR3 DNA is held: 48 bases, read in frame from base 1. From the germline V gene (reference sequence), CDR1 is LGHDT and CDR2 is YNNKEL. V and J are trimmed by 2 bases and 4 bases, and the gene matches miss 6 bases of the junction.

The sequence is built from TRBV3-1 (or the pseudogene TRBV3-2) and TRBJ2-2; 8 middle bases align to TRBD1. Sequences were obtained from peripheral blood. The TCR originated in a man aged 70 or older with acute or convalescent COVID-19. The nucleotide sequence is given as TGTGCCAGCAGCCAACGGACAGGGCTGGTCACCGGGGAGCTGTTTTTT. Protein translation: CASSQRTGLVTGELFF.